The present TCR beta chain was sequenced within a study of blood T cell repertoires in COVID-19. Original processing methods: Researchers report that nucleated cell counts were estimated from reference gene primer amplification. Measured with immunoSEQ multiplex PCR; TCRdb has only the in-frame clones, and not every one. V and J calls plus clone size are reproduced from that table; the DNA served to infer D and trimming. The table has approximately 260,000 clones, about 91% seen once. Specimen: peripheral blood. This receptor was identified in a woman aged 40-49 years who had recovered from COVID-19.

The CDR3 sequence: CASTSRGGELFF. The CDR3 bases are TGTGCCAGCACCTCCAGGGGCGGGGAGCTGTTTTTT. The gene calls are TRBV12-3 or TRBV12-4 and TRBJ2-2, with D perhaps matching TRBD1 (6 bases). This CDR3 is built from 12 residues. The germline V and J ends were trimmed by 7 bases and 7 bases, with 10 bases remaining between them.